What follows is one T cell receptor beta chain and its context. The target antigen is unknown. Trimming pared 7 bases from V and 2 bases from J, leaving 14 bases between. CDR1 is SNHLY and CDR2 is FYNNEI in the germline V gene. There are 14 residues in the CDR3. Exclusion of a patient resulted from uncontrolled infection, other autoimmune disease, pregnancy or lactation. Clinicians diagnosed patients from clinical symptoms, serum thyroxine and TRAb, thyroid ultrasound and orbital computed tomography. TCR beta CDR3 region amplification was performed from RNA transcripts. HTBI primers drove first-round RT-PCR of the TCR CDR3. In TCRdb, the multiplex PCR reads were re-called with MiXCR into one record per CDR3 protein. The data contain roughly 500,000 distinct CDR3 sequences, 40% to 50% of them seen just once; the ten biggest clones take up about 45%. The sample is drawn from a study of T cells in Graves' hyperthyroidism and ophthalmopathy.

Points from the study as a whole: Expanded thyroid clonotypes (above 0.001) were mostly also found in blood. Ophthalmopathy cases were set apart from stable hyperthyroidism by a 13 V-J model.

This TCR derives from an adult woman with Graves' disease, either hyperthyroidism or ophthalmopathy (not recorded which). This rearrangement joins TRBV2 to TRBJ1-2; tentatively, D is TRBD1 (5 bases). The sequencing sample was made of peripheral blood or thyroid tissue (not recorded which). The chain's CDR3 is CASIPVRANYGYTF. CDR3 nucleotide sequence: TGTGCCAGCATTCCGGTCAGGGCCAACTATGGCTACACCTTC.